A single sample gave rise to the 10 T cell receptor beta chains below, sequenced in a study of blood T cell repertoires in COVID-19. The repertoire was sequenced with immunoSEQ multiplex PCR; TCRdb's copy has only in-frame clones and lacks some. The sample yields 60,000 to 65,000 clones, about 70% seen once. The material sequenced was peripheral blood. All receptors derive from an elderly woman with acute or convalescent COVID-19.

The CDR3 spells CSASSLASYEQYF. For the CDR3, the DNA is TGCAGTGCTAGTTCCCTAGCCAGCTACGAGCAGTACTTC. V usage is TRBV20-1 and J usage is TRBJ2-7; D may be TRBD2 (5 bases). CDR3 size: 13 residues. Trimming removed 3 bases from V and 3 bases from J, with 12 bases in between. Germline loops: CDR1 DFQATT, CDR2 SNEGSKA (reference sequence).

The chain employs TRBV7-2 and TRBJ1-1; D unresolved. The CDR3 has 13 residues. Germline lookup yields CDR1 SGHTA and CDR2 FQGNSA. The V end was cut by 5 bases, the J end by 1 base, with 8 bases between. CDR3: CASSQTWNTEAFF. DNA for the CDR3: TGTGCCAGCAGCCAGACATGGAACACTGAAGCTTTCTTT.

The chain employs TRBV4-2 and TRBJ2-5, with D unresolved. Deletions cut 3 bases from V and 5 bases from J, with 16 bases between. In germline, CDR1 is LGHNA, CDR2 YNFKEQ. The CDR3 runs 15 residues. The CDR3 reads CASSHGAPERETQYF. The CDR3 DNA reads TGTGCCAGCAGCCATGGAGCTCCAGAACGGGAGACCCAGTACTTC.

The V gene is TRBV10-3, the J gene TRBJ1-1; TRBD1 matches 7 bases. The V gene's germline CDR1 is ENHRY and CDR2 SYGVKD. The CDR3 covers 13 residues. The junction had 0 bases not matched to a gene; V was cut back by 5 bases and J by 0 bases. CDR3 sequence (DNA): TGTGCCATCAGTCAGGGGGTGAACACTGAAGCTTTCTTT. Protein: CAISQGVNTEAFF.

This clone showed up just a few times. The chain joins TRBV18 to TRBJ2-5; TRBD1 is a possible D gene (5 bases). V was pared by 3 bases and J by 2 bases, with 7 bases between. The CDR3 has 13 residues. Germline values: CDR1 KGHSH, CDR2 LQKENI. CDR3 amino acids: CASSPGQQETQYF. Written as DNA, the CDR3 is TGTGCCAGCTCACCGGGGCAGCAAGAGACCCAGTACTTC.

J is TRBJ2-7 and V is TRBV9, with a weak D call TRBD1 (6 bases). V was trimmed by 1 base and J by 5 bases, leaving 16 bases between them. The CDR3 runs 15 residues. Germline V gene sequence: CDR1 SGDLS, CDR2 YYNGEE. CDR3 region: CASSVQGQGSNEQYF. The DNA of the CDR3 is TGTGCCAGCAGCGTACAGGGGCAGGGTAGCAACGAGCAGTACTTC.

In this sample, this clone turned up once. The chain uses TRBV6-5 and TRBJ2-6, with 7 nucleotides matching TRBD2. After removal of 4 bases from V and 13 bases from J, the junction contained 4 bases not matched to a gene. CDR1 is MNHEY, CDR2 SVGAGI, per germline. CDR3 length: 12 residues. The CDR3 loop is CASSSPGGVLTF. The CDR3, as DNA: TGTGCCAGCAGTTCTCCGGGAGGAGTCCTGACTTTC.

The rearrangement links TRBV29-1 to TRBJ1-6; D is perhaps TRBD1 (5 bases). This CDR3 is built from 13 residues. Germline V lookup: CDR1 SQVTM, CDR2 ANQGSEA. V was clipped by 4 bases and J by 9 bases, with 13 bases between them. This CDR3 is CSVVEGSGSPLHF. DNA of the CDR3: TGCAGCGTTGTGGAGGGGTCAGGTTCACCCCTCCACTTT.

The chain combines TRBV6-5 with TRBJ1-4; tentative D call: TRBD1 (5 bases). Trimming removed 6 bases at V and 2 bases at J, with 10 bases between. The CDR3 totals 14 residues. In germline, CDR1 is MNHEY, CDR2 SVGAGI. The CDR3 DNA reads TGTGCCAGCAGCCTCCGGGGGACTAATGAAAAACTGTTTTTT. Its protein product is CASSLRGTNEKLFF.

The chain joins TRBV4-2 to TRBJ2-3; 14 bases are a match to TRBD2. There are 16 residues in the CDR3. Germline V gene lookup returns CDR1 LGHNA and CDR2 YNFKEQ. V shed 2 bases and J 6 bases; nucleotides not matched to a gene: 4. The CDR3 region has the DNA TGTGCCAGCAGCCAATCCGGGACTAGCGGGAGTGATACGCAGTATTTT. Its protein is CASSQSGTSGSDTQYF.